This T cell receptor beta chain was sequenced during a study of blood T cell repertoires in COVID-19 (dated by TCRdb to 2020 to 2022). The study in broad terms: Samples from collaborators originated in the United States, Italy and Spain and spanned both the acute and convalescent phases of COVID-19. The material from the prospective study consisted of cDNA or gDNA derived from T cells, B-cell-depleted T cells, or PBMCs. HLA class I and class II types, where available, came from metadata supplied by the sample provider rather than from assay-based typing. Samples were obtained from the ongoing ImmuneRACE study (first 160 participants) and from over 1,000 subjects provided by 6 global collaborators. Deeply sampled blood TCRbeta repertoires from subjects exposed to, actively infected with, or recovered from COVID-19 were included in the dataset. The repertoires were released in a freely available public database intended as a resource for research on the immune response to SARS-CoV-2. Sample metadata almost always included a de-identified subject ID, COVID-19 status, age in years and sex. Study-wide findings and limitations: The amount of clinical and demographic metadata varied by source and participant and was provided uncurated.

The immunoSEQ Assay, a bias-controlled multiplex PCR, was used to amplify TCRbeta CDR3 regions from genomic DNA. On the authors' methods: Within the assay, amplification of reference gene primers was used to estimate how many nucleated cells each sample contained. To quantify the absolute abundance of each unique TCRbeta CDR3 rearrangement, sequence reads were collapsed and filtered. For each sample, productive Simpson clonality was calculated by taking the square root of Simpson's diversity index across productive rearrangements. TCRdb obtained this table from immuneACCESS and retained in-frame rearrangements with V and J assigned. These tables miss some clones; where compared with another copy, unresolved V genes account for less than half of the shortfall, and the remainder is unexplained. That table supplies the V and J calls and clone size; D and trimming were determined from the DNA. The sample table shows about 21,000 clones, and approximately 88% are seen once. The biggest ten clones account for 3.2% of the sample.

Concerning this clone itself: The antigen it recognizes is unknown. Base-call qualities are not available, and no considerably larger clone is one nucleotide away.

The collaborating institutions used their own protocols to collect whole blood in K2EDTA tubes. For TCRbeta analysis, collaborators shipped samples as frozen whole blood, isolated PBMCs, or DNA extracted from either of those sample types. The germline V gene gives CDR1 as SGHVS and CDR2 as FQNEAQ. V is cut by 6 bases and J by 7 bases, and the space between the germline ends is 18 bases. Measured from the cysteine to the phenylalanine, the CDR3 is 15 residues long. The kept DNA is CDR3 alone, 45 bases in frame from the first base. This TCR was recovered from a man aged 40-50 years with acute or convalescent COVID-19. The sequencing input was peripheral blood. The rearrangement joined TRBV7-8 to TRBJ2-2, and the D gene may be TRBD2, 5 bases matching. The CDR3 corresponds to CASRPVASRIGELFF. The DNA sequence is as follows: TGTGCCAGCAGGCCCGTGGCTAGCCGAATCGGGGAGCTGTTTTTT. Full variable domain (CDR3 extended with the reference TRBV7-8 and TRBJ2-2 proteins): GAGVSQSPRYKVAKRGQDVALRCDPISGHVSLFWYQQALGQGPEFLTYFQNEAQLDKSGLPSDRFFAERPEGSVSTLKIQRTQQEDSAVYLCASRPVASRIGELFFGEGSRLTVL.